The clone carrying this T cell receptor (beta chain) was recorded only once. What it recognizes is unknown. The data belong to a study of T cell responses to AZD1222 COVID-19 vaccine. This CDR3 spans 12 amino acids. Germline V CDR1 and CDR2: GTSNPN, SVGIG (reference sequence). Study-wide results and limits: CD4 TCRs covered the whole spike, strongest at regions 160-218 and 743-854. Vaccination with two AZD1222 doses was followed by a rise in Spike-specific TCR breadth and depth. The number of AZD1222 recipients seropositive at baseline was only five or six.

Produced via immunoSEQ multiplex PCR; TCRdb's table is partial and in-frame only. The table records tens of thousands of clones, roughly 90% of them present only once. Sequences were derived from peripheral blood, sampled on day 0 of AZD1222 vaccination. This TCR was sampled from an adult in good health. The chain recombines TRBV30 with TRBJ1-2; 8 bases are shared with TRBD1. The CDR3 DNA follows: TGTGCGGGGGGACAGGAGGGCTATGGCTACACCTTC. Amino acid sequence: CAGGQEGYGYTF.